The next 30 T cell receptor beta chains were all read from a single sample in a study of CD8 T cells in Susac syndrome. With random hexamers, roughly 0.45 to 1 ug RNA was reverse transcribed. Using its own MiXCR run on the immunoSEQ multiplex PCR reads, TCRdb lists one record per CDR3 protein. This table holds about 300,000 distinct CDR3 sequences, about nine tenths found once. The specimen sequenced was CD8+ T cells from PBMCs. Source of these receptors: a human donor with multiple sclerosis.

The gene calls are TRBV12-3 or TRBV12-4 and TRBJ1-2, with TRBD1 as a possible D gene (5 bases). The V end was cut by 2 bases, the J end by 4 bases, with 11 bases between. The CDR3 runs to 14 residues. CDR3 sequence reads: CASSLLGAGYGYTF. Here the CDR3 DNA reads TGTGCCAGCAGTTTACTCGGGGCTGGCTATGGCTACACCTTC.

The chain joins TRBV19 to TRBJ2-1; 7 bases are a match to TRBD2. The CDR3 spans 18 residues. Germline loops: CDR1 LNHDA, CDR2 SQIVND (reference sequence). V was pared by 7 bases and J by 0 bases, with 15 bases of the junction left unmatched. The DNA of the CDR3 is TGTGCCAGTACTTCCCTTGTGGGGGAGGGCGGCTCCTACAATGAGCAGTTCTTC. Translated, it gives CASTSLVGEGGSYNEQFF.

The rearrangement uses TRBV6-1 and TRBJ2-6; no reliable D call. The CDR3 runs 18 residues. Trimming stripped 10 bases from V and 0 bases from J, with 22 bases between. Germline CDR1 and CDR2: MNHNS and SASEGT. CDR3 in DNA: TGTGCCAAAAAGAACTCAGGTACCCCATTCTCTGGGGCCAACGTCCTGACTTTC. Translating it yields CAKKNSGTPFSGANVLTF.

V and J are TRBV13 and TRBJ2-1; 11 bases match TRBD2. V dropped 0 bases and J dropped 5; count of bases not matched to a gene: 6. The CDR3 totals 17 residues. Germline values: CDR1 PRHDT, CDR2 FYEKMQ (reference sequence). CDR3 nucleotides: TGTGCCAGCAGCTTAGGTTTTAGCGGGGGGGCCGACAATGAGCAGTTCTTC. Its protein is CASSLGFSGGADNEQFF.

This chain links TRBV5-6 with TRBJ2-1; 10 bases agree with TRBD2. Germline CDR1 is SGHDT and CDR2 is YYEEEE. V was clipped by 3 bases and J by 4 bases; unmatched bases: 7. The CDR3 runs to 16 residues. The CDR3 region is CASSSKGLAIYNEQFF. The CDR3 DNA sequence: TGTGCCAGCAGCTCGAAGGGACTAGCGATATACAATGAGCAGTTCTTC.

The chain combines TRBV30 with TRBJ2-4; D is possibly TRBD2 (5 bases). The CDR3 consists of 14 residues. Germline CDR1 GTSNPN, CDR2 SVGIG (reference sequence). The germline V and J ends were trimmed by 0 bases and 6 bases, with 12 bases remaining between them. For the CDR3, the DNA is TGTGCCTGGAGTGTAAGTCAGGAGGTAAACATTCAGTACTTC. This sequence encodes CAWSVSQEVNIQYF.

The chain combines TRBV4-3 with TRBJ2-1, with D unclear. The CDR3 runs to 13 residues. The V gene lost 1 base and the J gene lost 8 bases, with 9 bases spanning the gap. CDR1 LGHNA and CDR2 YSLEER come from the germline V gene. The CDR3 reads CASSQGVLDEQFF. The CDR3 bases are TGCGCCAGCAGCCAAGGGGTTTTGGATGAGCAGTTCTTC.

The rearrangement uses TRBV4-3 and TRBJ2-7; TRBD2 matches 9 bases. The CDR3 consists of 15 residues. The V gene's germline CDR1 is LGHNA and CDR2 YSLEER. The ends lost 1 base at V and 2 bases at J; junction bases unmatched: 3. This chain's CDR3 is CASSQGRTSAYEQYF. The CDR3 DNA reads as TGCGCCAGCAGCCAAGGACGGACTAGCGCCTACGAGCAGTACTTC.

V is TRBV19 and J is TRBJ1-5; D might be TRBD1 (5 bases). CDR3 size: 15 residues. V lost 2 bases, J lost 1 base, and 9 bases lay in between. CDR1 is LNHDA, CDR2 SQIVND, per germline (reference sequence). CDR3 region: CASSIWGGSNQPQHF. In nucleotides, the CDR3 is TGTGCCAGTAGTATATGGGGCGGAAGCAATCAGCCCCAGCATTTT.

V gene TRBV7-9 combines with J gene TRBJ1-2; TRBD1 agrees at 7 bases. CDR3 length: 12 amino acids. Trimming at V came to 10 bases and at J to 0 bases, leaving 2 bases not matched to a gene. Germline V gene sequence: CDR1 SEHNR, CDR2 FQNEAQ (reference sequence). In DNA form, the CDR3 reads TGTGCCATCGGGACAGCTAACTATGGCTACACCTTC. Translating it yields CAIGTANYGYTF.

This clonotype was counted only a few times. J is TRBJ2-2 and V is TRBV11-3; D call uncertain. The CDR3 contains 14 residues. The V end was cut by 3 bases, the J end by 2 bases, with 7 bases between. Germline CDR1 is SGHNT and CDR2 is YENEEA. Written as DNA, the CDR3 is TGTGCCAGCAGCTTGTCCCTTAACACCGGGGAGCTGTTTTTT. Translating gives CASSLSLNTGELFF.

The V call is TRBV18, the J call TRBJ1-1, with unresolved D. Germline V gene lookup returns CDR1 KGHSH and CDR2 LQKENI. CDR3 length equals 14 residues. Trimming took off 3 bases at V and 5 bases at J, with 13 bases between the two ends. The CDR3 region is CASSPKGGWTEAFF. The CDR3 DNA reads as TGTGCCAGCTCACCTAAGGGAGGGTGGACTGAAGCTTTCTTT.

The chain uses TRBV13 and TRBJ2-1; D remains unclear. V lost 1 base to trimming and J lost 0 bases, with 7 bases between them. This CDR3 region has 15 residues. Germline lookup yields CDR1 PRHDT and CDR2 FYEKMQ (reference sequence). For the CDR3, the DNA is TGTGCCAGCAGCTTAGATGCGAGCTCCTACAATGAGCAGTTCTTC. It is translated as CASSLDASSYNEQFF.

In this sample, this clonotype turned up a few times. The chain joins TRBV6-5 to TRBJ2-7; tentatively, D is TRBD2 (5 bases). The V gene lost 0 bases and the J gene lost 3 bases, with 6 bases spanning the gap. In germline, CDR1 is MNHEY, CDR2 SVGAGI. This CDR3 spans 13 amino acids. The CDR3 reads CASSYSRGYEQYF. CDR3 sequence (DNA): TGTGCCAGCAGTTACTCTCGGGGCTACGAGCAGTACTTC.

CDR3 amino acids: CASSQDQASGFTYEQYF. DNA of the CDR3: TGCGCCAGCAGCCAAGATCAGGCTAGCGGGTTCACCTACGAGCAGTACTTC. The chain is built from TRBV4-3 and TRBJ2-7, with 8 bases matching TRBD2. This CDR3 is built from 17 residues. V trimming: 0 bases; J trimming: 2 bases; junction bases outside the gene matches: 9. CDR1 and CDR2 from the germline V gene are LGHNA and YSLEER.

Concerning this clonotype: Because the CDR3 is missing its conserved closing phenylalanine or tryptophan, this is likely a read error. The V and J genes are TRBV19 and TRBJ1-2, with D tentatively TRBD1 (5 bases). The CDR3 spans 15 residues. Trimming left V 6 bases short and J 5 bases short, with 19 bases between. CDR1 is LNHDA, CDR2 SQIVND, per germline (reference sequence). This CDR3 is CASRPWGGTRYGYTL. The CDR3 DNA is TGTGCCAGTAGGCCCTGGGGAGGGACTCGGTATGGCTACACCCTC.

The rearrangement uses TRBV6-6 and TRBJ2-7; perhaps TRBD2 as D (6 bases). The germline V and J ends were trimmed by 4 bases and 6 bases, with 10 bases remaining between them. CDR1 and CDR2 (germline): MNHNY, SVGAGI (reference sequence). This CDR3 is built from 12 residues. The CDR3 loop is CASSLEGTEQYF. CDR3 sequence (DNA): TGTGCCAGCAGTTTGGAGGGGACCGAGCAGTACTTC.

This chain joins TRBV4-1 and TRBJ1-2, with D unclear. Germline CDR1 is MGHRA and CDR2 is YSYEKL. V gave up 3 bases and J gave up 7 bases, with 6 bases separating them. CDR3 length: 11 residues. CDR3 nucleotide sequence: TGCGCCAGCAGCCACGAGGGTGGCTACACCTTC. It translates to CASSHEGGYTF.

The V and J genes are TRBV19 and TRBJ1-1, with D unresolved. Germline lookup yields CDR1 LNHDA and CDR2 SQIVND (reference sequence). The V end was cut by 6 bases, the J end by 4 bases, with 15 bases between. The CDR3 consists of 14 residues. This chain's CDR3 is CASRPGRSGTEAFF. For the CDR3, the DNA is TGTGCCAGTAGGCCGGGCCGAAGTGGCACTGAAGCTTTCTTT.

The chain uses TRBV29-1 and TRBJ2-7; 11 bases agree with TRBD2. The CDR3 contains 16 residues. Germline CDR1 and CDR2: SQVTM and ANQGSEA. V dropped 5 bases and J dropped 1; count of bases not matched to a gene: 10. DNA for the CDR3: TGCAGCGTTACCCTTACCGGGACTAGCGGATCCTACGAGCAGTACTTC. It encodes CSVTLTGTSGSYEQYF.

V and J are TRBV20-1 and TRBJ2-7, with D perhaps TRBD2 (6 bases). Germline V lookup: CDR1 DFQATT, CDR2 SNEGSKA (reference sequence). V shed 5 bases and J shed 5 bases, with 19 bases lying between them. This CDR3 region has 14 residues. This chain's CDR3 is CSAETGTGADEQYF. CDR3 nucleotides: TGCAGTGCTGAAACGGGGACTGGGGCGGACGAGCAGTACTTC.

The V gene is TRBV5-4, the J gene TRBJ2-1, with D possibly TRBD1 on 7 matching bases. The CDR3 loop spans 15 amino acids. V was clipped by 0 bases and J by 4 bases, with 11 bases between them. Germline V gene lookup returns CDR1 SGHNT and CDR2 YYREEE (reference sequence). The CDR3 reads CASSLGRGLYNEQFF. In DNA form, the CDR3 reads TGTGCCAGCAGCTTGGGGAGGGGGCTATACAATGAGCAGTTCTTC.

The chain combines TRBV27 with TRBJ2-7; the D is unclear. The CDR3 is made up of 15 amino acids. Trimming took off 0 bases at V and 3 bases at J, with 12 bases between the two ends. Germline V CDR1 and CDR2: MNHEY, SMNVEV (reference sequence). In DNA, the CDR3 is TGTGCCAGCAGTTTATCGGTGGCCATGAACTACGAGCAGTACTTC. It translates to CASSLSVAMNYEQYF.

This rearrangement joins TRBV19 to TRBJ2-1, with D hard to call. This CDR3 region has 15 residues. Germline V gives CDR1 LNHDA, CDR2 SQIVND (reference sequence). V lost 2 bases and J lost 0, with 8 bases in between. CDR3 bases: TGTGCCAGTAGTATATCGGCCTCCTCCTACAATGAGCAGTTCTTC. It encodes CASSISASSYNEQFF.

The chain couples TRBV6-5 to TRBJ2-3; D perhaps matches TRBD1 (5 bases). V lost 2 bases and J 1 base, leaving 10 bases between the germline ends. The CDR3 has 15 amino acids. Germline CDR1 reads MNHEY; CDR2 reads SVGAGI. CDR3 sequence: CASSYGAAGTDTQYF. The CDR3 DNA follows: TGTGCCAGCAGTTACGGGGCCGCGGGCACAGATACGCAGTATTTT.

The rearrangement joins TRBV2 to TRBJ1-1; 12 positions agree with TRBD1. This CDR3 has 16 residues. Germline V gives CDR1 SNHLY, CDR2 FYNNEI. V lost 5 bases to trimming and J lost 6 bases; unmatched junction nucleotides: 10. The CDR3 DNA is TGTGCCAGCAGTTCCATTCCGGGACAGGGGGCCGCTGAAGCTTTCTTT. Protein sequence: CASSSIPGQGAAEAFF.

The genes are TRBV6-5 and TRBJ2-7; 7 nucleotides align to TRBD1. Trimming cost V 6 bases and J 3 bases; bases outside gene matches: 11. Germline V lookup: CDR1 MNHEY, CDR2 SVGAGI. The CDR3 consists of 15 residues. In nucleotides, the CDR3 is TGTGCCAGCAGGCCGCCGGGACAGCTATACTACGAGCAGTACTTC. Amino acids: CASRPPGQLYYEQYF.

The J gene is TRBJ2-2, the V gene TRBV25-1; tentatively, D is TRBD2 (5 bases). The germline V gene has CDR1 MGHDK and CDR2 SYGVNS. The CDR3 covers 13 residues. Trimming left V 6 bases short and J 1 base short, with 6 bases between. CDR3 nucleotide sequence: TGTGCCAGCAGCCGGGAGAACACCGGGGAGCTGTTTTTT. Amino acid sequence: CASSRENTGELFF.

This chain links TRBV20-1 with TRBJ2-1, with 7 bases aligning to TRBD2. J lost 6 bases, V lost 3 bases, and 8 bases had no gene match. Germline CDR1 reads DFQATT; CDR2 reads SNEGSKA (reference sequence). This CDR3 is built from 14 residues. The CDR3: CSASLLAVLNEQFF. Here the CDR3 DNA reads TGCAGTGCTAGTCTCCTAGCGGTACTCAATGAGCAGTTCTTC.

The rearrangement uses TRBV27 and TRBJ2-3; possibly TRBD1 for D (5 bases). Per germline, CDR1 MNHEY and CDR2 SMNVEV (reference sequence). V shed 2 bases and J shed 0 bases, with 9 bases lying between them. The CDR3 runs to 15 residues. CDR3: CASSLRTISTDTQYF. The CDR3 DNA is TGTGCCAGCAGTTTACGGACAATAAGCACAGATACGCAGTATTTT.